The 2 T cell receptor beta chains below come from one sample, sequenced in a study of STAT5B mutations in CD4+ large granular lymphocyte leukemia. Sequenced by immunoSEQ multiplex PCR; TCRdb stores in-frame clones only, minus some. The sample lists about 40,000 clones, about four fifths seen once, with approximately 0.32% in the top ten. The sequencing sample was made of CD4+ T cells from blood buffy coats. All receptors come from a human donor in good health.

V is TRBV5-4 and J is TRBJ2-7; tentative D call: TRBD1 (5 bases). The CDR3 totals 14 residues. With 2 bases removed from V and 0 bases from J, the gap between germline ends came to 9 bases. The germline gives CDR1 SGHNT, CDR2 YYREEE (reference sequence). The CDR3 DNA reads TGTGCCAGCAGCTTTTACAGGAGCTCCTACGAGCAGTACTTC. Its translation: CASSFYRSSYEQYF.

This chain connects TRBV9 to TRBJ2-1; D gene unclear. V was trimmed by 0 bases and J by 9 bases, leaving 7 bases between them. Germline CDR1 is SGDLS and CDR2 is YYNGEE. The CDR3 extends over 12 amino acids. The DNA of the CDR3 is TGTGCCAGCAGCGTAGGACATAGTGAGCAGTTCTTC. Translated, it gives CASSVGHSEQFF.